The count of the clone carrying this TCR beta chain is one. Its antigen is undetermined. This sample was taken from a study of cytomegalovirus exposure and HLA in healthy donors. Findings and limits, study-wide: Some TCR beta chains (approximately 180 of them) were listed as cytomegalovirus-associated.

The CDR3 spans 15 residues. V dropped 9 bases and J dropped 5 bases, with 21 bases sitting between them. CDR1 and CDR2 from the germline V gene are SGHRS and YFSETQ. PCR used 60 Vbeta primers and 13 Jbeta primers. Clones were sequenced by immunoSEQ multiplex PCR, and TCRdb holds only the in-frame ones, with some missing. The sample lists roughly 120,000 clones, roughly 76% occurring once. This receptor was taken from a woman aged 60-75 years in good health and CMV-seropositive. The sequenced sample consisted of PBMCs. The rearrangement joins TRBV5-1 to TRBJ2-1; tentatively, D is TRBD2 (6 bases). CDR3 coding DNA: TGCGCCACCACCCAGGAGGGCCAGGAGCACAATGAGCAGTTCTTC. This sequence encodes CATTQEGQEHNEQFF.